What follows is one T cell receptor (beta chain) and its context. V was clipped by 0 bases and J by 6 bases, with 6 bases between them. The CDR3 extends over 13 amino acids. Germline CDR1 and CDR2: SGHKS and YYEKEE (reference sequence). The sample is drawn from a study of blood T cell repertoires in COVID-19. As for the study in general: COVID-19 samples, acute and convalescent, were from the United States, Italy and Spain. T cells, B-cell-depleted T cells, or PBMCs supplied cDNA or gDNA.

In the source study's methods: Amplified reference gene primers provided the basis for estimating nucleated cell counts. Produced via immunoSEQ multiplex PCR; TCRdb's table is partial and in-frame only. D and trimming come from the DNA, and the V and J calls and clone size come from that table. The sample includes about 65,000 clones, approximately 80% of them seen just once. This chain connects TRBV5-5 to TRBJ2-2, with D unclear. This clonotype was obtained from a man in his forties or fifties with COVID-19, enrolled during active disease. Sequenced material: peripheral blood. CDR3 DNA sequence: TGTGCCAGCAGCTTGGGCGTGGCCGGGGAGCTGTTTTTT. This codes for CASSLGVAGELFF.